This is a list of T cell receptor beta chains from one sample in a study of shared clonotypes between healthy human individuals. Produced via immunoSEQ multiplex PCR; TCRdb's table is partial and in-frame only. The sample has around 1.1 million clones, 70% to 80% seen once. The sequencing input was memory CD4+ T cells from PBMCs. The receptors shown here come from a man aged 18 to 35 in good health. Some clones in this sample may be carry-over from other donors' samples. The CDR3 runs from the conserved cysteine through the conserved F or W. Fields, in order: V gene, J gene, D gene, CDR3 protein. A D gene is named only where the DNA matches it firmly.

TRBV7-3	TRBJ1-4	-	CASSPGAYEKLFF
TRBV19	TRBJ1-1	-	CASSNHQGQAEAFF
TRBV7-2	TRBJ2-1	-	CASSSSPYNEQFF
TRBV5-1	TRBJ1-3	TRBD1	CASSRGQVSGNTIYF
TRBV7-3	TRBJ2-2	-	CASSPRQGYTGELFF
TRBV5-6	TRBJ2-4	-	CASSLGPTNIQYF
TRBV6-6	TRBJ2-6	-	CASSRLSGANVLTF
TRBV5-1	TRBJ2-3	-	CASSPWDSTDTQYF
TRBV9	TRBJ2-5	-	CASSVQDYYQETQYF
TRBV6-5	TRBJ1-5	-	CASSRTTAEKLQHF
TRBV30	TRBJ2-7	-	CAWSVGAGTYEQYF
TRBV4-3	TRBJ2-1	-	CASSHVHFNNEQFF
TRBV25-1	TRBJ2-2	-	CASRVWGATGELFF
TRBV19	TRBJ1-1	TRBD1	CASMGQGVGAFF
TRBV19	TRBJ2-1	-	CASSMVGVGEQFF
TRBV6-6	TRBJ2-2	TRBD1	CASYAGTGVTRELFF
TRBV20-1	TRBJ1-1	-	CAGERGEAFF
TRBV29-1	TRBJ2-7	-	CSVSSGGRPYEQYF
TRBV6-1	TRBJ1-1	-	CASSVGLTNTEAFF
TRBV10-2	TRBJ1-4	-	CASSFYETNEKLFF
TRBV7-8	TRBJ1-1	-	CASSPPLIRSPETAFF
TRBV5-4	TRBJ2-7	TRBD2	CASSSPGLSSYEQYF
TRBV29-1	TRBJ1-1	TRBD1	CSVTGFTEAFF
TRBV7-2	TRBJ1-3	-	CASSLPPGNTIYF